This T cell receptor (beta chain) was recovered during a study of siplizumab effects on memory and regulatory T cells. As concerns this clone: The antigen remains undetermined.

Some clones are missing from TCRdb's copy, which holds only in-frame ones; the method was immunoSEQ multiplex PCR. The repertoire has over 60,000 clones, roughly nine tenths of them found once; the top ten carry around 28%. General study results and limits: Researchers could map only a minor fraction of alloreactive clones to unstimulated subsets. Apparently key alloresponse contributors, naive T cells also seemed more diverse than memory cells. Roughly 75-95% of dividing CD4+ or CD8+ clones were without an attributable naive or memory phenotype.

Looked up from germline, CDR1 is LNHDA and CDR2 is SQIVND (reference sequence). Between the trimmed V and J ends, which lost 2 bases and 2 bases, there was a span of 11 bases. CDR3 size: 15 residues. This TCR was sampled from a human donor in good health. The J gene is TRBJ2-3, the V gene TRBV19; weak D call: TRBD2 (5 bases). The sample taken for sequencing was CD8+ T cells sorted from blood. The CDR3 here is CASSIISGVTDTQYF. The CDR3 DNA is TGTGCCAGTAGTATAATAAGCGGAGTCACAGATACGCAGTATTTT.